The 21 T cell receptor beta chains presented below share a single source sample, sequenced in a study of blood T cell repertoires in COVID-19. This table comes from immunoSEQ multiplex PCR, and its TCRdb copy is limited to in-frame clones, with some not included. The repertoire holds around 450,000 clones, 87% seen once, with roughly 2% in the top ten. The sequenced sample consisted of PBMCs or T cells enriched from blood (not recorded which). Receptors were obtained from a woman between 18 and 29 years old with acute COVID-19.

V is TRBV7-9 and J is TRBJ1-3; 7 bases are shared with TRBD1. The trim removed 5 bases at V and 1 base at J, leaving 5 bases unmatched. The CDR3 spans 15 residues. Germline CDR1 SEHNR, CDR2 FQNEAQ (reference sequence). CDR3 DNA sequence: TGTGCCAGCAGCACCCGACAGGGATCTGGAAACACCATATATTTT. As protein: CASSTRQGSGNTIYF.

This clone has just one count. The V and J genes are TRBV7-2 and TRBJ2-7; 10 nucleotides match TRBD2. The CDR3 loop spans 14 amino acids. After removal of 2 bases from V and 4 bases from J, the junction contained 2 bases not matched to a gene. Looked up from germline, CDR1 is SGHTA and CDR2 is FQGNSA. The CDR3 loop is CASSLTSGMYEQYF. The CDR3 nucleotides read TGTGCCAGCAGCTTAACTAGCGGGATGTACGAGCAGTACTTC. Full variable domain (outside the CDR3, taken from reference TRBV7-2 and TRBJ2-7): GAGVSQSPSNKVTEKGKDVELRCDPISGHTALYWYRQSLGQGLEFLIYFQGNSAPDKSGLPSDRFSAERTGGSVSTLTIQRTQQEDSAVYLCASSLTSGMYEQYFGPGTRLTVT.

The chain links TRBV2 to TRBJ2-3, with unresolved D. This CDR3 comprises 16 residues. The ends were cut back, 2 bases at V and 0 bases at J, with 12 bases in the middle. Germline values: CDR1 SNHLY, CDR2 FYNNEI. In DNA form, the CDR3 reads TGTGCCAGCAGTGAATATACAGCCTCTAGCACAGATACGCAGTATTTT. This encodes CASSEYTASSTDTQYF.

This clone was observed a single time. V usage is TRBV4-1 and J usage is TRBJ1-3; D remains unclear. CDR1 is MGHRA, CDR2 YSYEKL, per germline. Trimming took off 1 base at V and 2 bases at J, with 6 bases between the two ends. The CDR3 is 14 residues long. The CDR3 DNA reads TGCGCCAGCAGCCAAGCGGGGACTGGAAACACCATATATTTT. Translated, it gives CASSQAGTGNTIYF.

Concerning this clone itself: Other DNA variants within this sample encode the same CDR3. The chain couples TRBV18 to TRBJ1-4; 9 positions match TRBD1. This CDR3 has 15 residues. CDR1 is KGHSH, CDR2 LQKENI, per germline. The junction had 4 bases not matched to a gene; V was cut back by 3 bases and J by 5 bases. The CDR3 here is CASSPPGQGNEKLFF. CDR3 bases: TGTGCCAGCTCACCGCCGGGACAGGGCAATGAAAAACTGTTTTTT.

This chain joins TRBV19 and TRBJ1-5; 9 bases are shared with TRBD1. Germline lookup yields CDR1 LNHDA and CDR2 SQIVND (reference sequence). CDR3 length: 21 residues. V was pared by 1 base and J by 4 bases, with 20 bases of the junction left unmatched. The CDR3 protein is CASSIGRGTGTFYALNQPQHF. CDR3 coding DNA: TGTGCCAGTAGTATAGGCCGCGGGACAGGGACCTTTTATGCCCTTAATCAGCCCCAGCATTTT. Full variable domain (rest looked up from reference TRBV19 and TRBJ1-5): DGGITQSPKYLFRKEGQNVTLSCEQNLNHDAMYWYRQDPGQGLRLIYYSQIVNDFQKGDIAEGYSVSREKKESFPLTVTSAQKNPTAFYLCASSIGRGTGTFYALNQPQHFGDGTRLSIL.

This sequence joins TRBV25-1 and TRBJ1-2; 10 positions match TRBD1. The germline V gene encodes CDR1 MGHDK and CDR2 SYGVNS. V dropped 4 bases and J dropped 6; count of bases not matched to a gene: 11. The CDR3 runs to 16 residues. The CDR3 nucleotides are TGTGCCAGCAGTGCCCCGCCGGGACAGGGGATAGATGGCTACACCTTC. Amino acid sequence: CASSAPPGQGIDGYTF.

This clone was seen just once. J is TRBJ2-1 and V is TRBV7-6; 12 bases are shared with TRBD2. Looked up from germline, CDR1 is SGHVS and CDR2 is FNYEAQ. J gave up 10 bases and V 5 bases, and 18 bases lay outside the gene matches. CDR3 length equals 18 residues. CDR3 DNA: TGTGCCAGCAGCCACAAATCCCCGACTAGCGGGGGCTGGCGGGAGCAGTTCTTC. Its translation is CASSHKSPTSGGWREQFF. The full variable domain, with the rest looked up from reference TRBV7-6 and TRBJ2-1, is GAGVSQSPRYKVTKRGQDVALRCDPISGHVSLYWYRQALGQGPEFLTYFNYEAQQDKSGLPNDRFSAERPEGSISTLTIQRTEQRDSAMYRCASSHKSPTSGGWREQFFGPGTRLTVL.

This clone was counted once. This sample also contains other DNA sequences that code for the same CDR3. The chain recombines TRBV7-9 with TRBJ2-3, with a weak D call TRBD2 (5 bases). Germline V gene lookup returns CDR1 SEHNR and CDR2 FQNEAQ (reference sequence). V lost 3 bases to trimming and J lost 3 bases, with 10 bases between them. This CDR3 comprises 14 residues. DNA for the CDR3: TGTGCCAGCAGCTTTAAGCGCGGGACAGATACGCAGTATTTT. Its translation: CASSFKRGTDTQYF.

The chain has TRBV6-5 and TRBJ1-5; D is unresolved. There are 13 residues in the CDR3. Germline lookup yields CDR1 MNHEY and CDR2 SVGAGI. Trimming took off 8 bases at V and 3 bases at J, with 11 bases between the two ends. CDR3 sequence (DNA): TGTGCCAGCTTATCCACAAACAATCAGCCCCAGCATTTT. Protein sequence: CASLSTNNQPQHF.

This clone was seen only once. The chain links TRBV5-4 to TRBJ2-1; possibly TRBD2 for D (5 bases). Per the germline V gene, CDR1 is SGHNT and CDR2 is YYREEE (reference sequence). The CDR3 is 14 amino acids. Trimming cost V 6 bases and J 10 bases, with 20 bases left between them. This CDR3 reads CASTTAAGPVEQFF. DNA for the CDR3: TGTGCCAGCACCACAGCGGCGGGCCCCGTAGAGCAGTTCTTC.

The gene calls are TRBV7-8 and TRBJ2-3; D is unclear. The germline V gene encodes CDR1 SGHVS and CDR2 FQNEAQ. V shed 0 bases and J shed 9 bases, with 7 bases lying between them. The CDR3 totals 12 residues. CDR3 bases: TGTGCCAGCAGCTTAGCGAGGCAGACGCAGTATTTT. It is translated as CASSLARQTQYF. The entire variable domain, with the rest obtained from reference TRBV7-8 and TRBJ2-3, is as follows: GAGVSQSPRYKVAKRGQDVALRCDPISGHVSLFWYQQALGQGPEFLTYFQNEAQLDKSGLPSDRFFAERPEGSVSTLKIQRTQQEDSAVYLCASSLARQTQYFGPGTRLTVL.

V usage is TRBV7-3 and J usage is TRBJ2-2; 10 bases are shared with TRBD2. Germline trimming cut 2 bases from V and 7 bases from J; bases unmatched to any gene: 4. The CDR3 loop spans 15 amino acids. Germline CDR1 is SGHTA and CDR2 is FQGTGA. In DNA form, the CDR3 reads TGTGCCAGCAGCTTACCTAGCGGGGGAGGCGGGGAGCTGTTTTTT. Protein product: CASSLPSGGGGELFF.

A word on this clone: Other DNA sequences in this specimen translate into the identical CDR3. V gene TRBV5-4 combines with J gene TRBJ2-3; 7 bases fit TRBD2. J gave up 1 base and V 0 bases, and 2 bases lay outside the gene matches. This CDR3 is 15 amino acids long. CDR1 is SGHNT, CDR2 YYREEE, per germline (reference sequence). For the CDR3, the DNA is TGTGCCAGCAGCTTGGGCGGGGGAGGCACAGATACGCAGTATTTT. It encodes CASSLGGGGTDTQYF. Full variable domain (rest looked up from reference TRBV5-4 and TRBJ2-3): ETGVTQSPTHLIKTRGQQVTLRCSSQSGHNTVSWYQQALGQGPQFIFQYYREEENGRGNFPPRFSGLQFPNYSSELNVNALELDDSALYLCASSLGGGGTDTQYFGPGTRLTVL.

The chain uses TRBV5-6 and TRBJ1-5, with D maybe TRBD1 (6 bases). Germline V gene sequence: CDR1 SGHDT, CDR2 YYEEEE. Trimming removed 6 bases at V and 2 bases at J, with 12 bases between. The CDR3 covers 14 residues. The CDR3 spells CASKRGGGNQPQHF. The CDR3 coding sequence is TGTGCCAGCAAAAGAGGGGGGGGCAATCAGCCCCAGCATTTT.

The chain carries TRBV28 and TRBJ2-7, with 10 bases lining up with TRBD2. V shed 2 bases and J 1 base; nucleotides not matched to a gene: 5. Germline CDR1 is MDHEN and CDR2 is SYDVKM. The CDR3 consists of 16 residues. CDR3 region: CASSLTSGKRSYEQYF. The CDR3 DNA is TGTGCCAGCAGTTTAACTAGCGGGAAACGGTCCTACGAGCAGTACTTC. Filled out from reference TRBV28 and TRBJ2-7, the complete variable domain reads DVKVTQSSRYLVKRTGEKVFLECVQDMDHENMFWYRQDPGLGLRLIYFSYDVKMKEKGDIPEGYSVSREKKERFSLILESASTNQTSMYLCASSLTSGKRSYEQYFGPGTRLTVT.

J is TRBJ2-1 and V is TRBV5-1; TRBD2 aligns across 13 bases. The CDR3 runs to 17 residues. Looked up from germline, CDR1 is SGHRS and CDR2 is YFSETQ. Unmatched junction bases numbered 9, after V lost 4 bases and J lost 5 bases. The CDR3 bases are TGCGCCAGCAGCCCTAGACTAGCGGGGGGATTCGACAATGAGCAGTTCTTC. Its translation is CASSPRLAGGFDNEQFF.

CDR3 sequence reads: CASGTETEAFF. CDR3 DNA sequence: TGTGCCAGCGGAACGGAGACTGAAGCTTTCTTT. This chain uses TRBV2 with TRBJ1-1; D ambiguous. The CDR3 has 11 residues. Per germline, CDR1 SNHLY and CDR2 FYNNEI. V was trimmed by 8 bases and J by 5 bases, leaving 9 bases between them.

V is TRBV27 and J is TRBJ1-3; TRBD1 is a possible D gene (5 bases). This CDR3 has 13 residues. Deletions cut 5 bases from V and 9 bases from J, with 14 bases between. Germline V gene sequence: CDR1 MNHEY, CDR2 SMNVEV (reference sequence). CDR3 bases: TGTGCCAGCAGTGCGGGCCCCGGGGGCACCATATATTTT. As protein: CASSAGPGGTIYF.

The chain uses TRBV19 and TRBJ2-7; a possible D gene is TRBD2 (6 bases). Trimming removed 3 bases from V and 1 base from J, with 10 bases in between. The CDR3 covers 14 residues. Per germline, CDR1 LNHDA and CDR2 SQIVND (reference sequence). In DNA, the CDR3 is TGTGCCAGTAGTATGGGGACTCGATCCTACGAGCAGTACTTC. Translating it yields CASSMGTRSYEQYF. The variable domain in full, completed from reference TRBV19 and TRBJ2-7, reads DGGITQSPKYLFRKEGQNVTLSCEQNLNHDAMYWYRQDPGQGLRLIYYSQIVNDFQKGDIAEGYSVSREKKESFPLTVTSAQKNPTAFYLCASSMGTRSYEQYFGPGTRLTVT.

The rearrangement joins TRBV28 to TRBJ2-1; possibly TRBD2 for D (6 bases). Germline lookup yields CDR1 MDHEN and CDR2 SYDVKM. V was clipped by 5 bases and J by 8 bases, with 7 bases between them. The length of the CDR3 is 11 residues. The CDR3 sequence: CASSRGYEQFF. The CDR3 bases are TGTGCCAGCAGTCGGGGGTATGAGCAGTTCTTC.